Detailed here is one T cell receptor (beta chain). These data are taken from a study of shared clonotypes between healthy human individuals. From germline, CDR1 is SEHNR and CDR2 FQNEAQ (reference sequence). CDR3 size: 14 residues. V dropped 5 bases and J dropped 9 bases, with 17 bases sitting between them. Cells designated naive CD8 were CD45RO-negative and were positively selected for CCR7, with terminally differentiated effector memory CD45RA+ cells excluded. DNA at approximately 200 ng, about 30,000 T cell genomes, went into sorted-subset replicate PCRs. Libraries were prepared by immunoSEQ multiplex PCR; TCRdb keeps only in-frame clonotypes and omits some of them. Found here are about 2 million clones, 85% to 95% of them singletons; the top ten hold around 1%.

Input material: naive CD8+ T cells sorted from blood. This TCR was recovered from a man between 18 and 35 years old in good health. The chain joins TRBV7-9 to TRBJ1-5; TRBD1 might be the D (5 bases). CDR3 region: CASSEDSTIGPQHF. CDR3 nucleotide sequence: TGTGCCAGCAGCGAAGACAGTACCATCGGGCCCCAGCATTTT.